This TCR beta chain was captured in a study of T cell changes during pregnancy in multiple sclerosis. The CDR3 totals 15 residues. The ends lost 2 bases at V and 2 bases at J; junction bases unmatched: 6. CDR1 is GTSNPN, CDR2 SVGIG, per germline (reference sequence). TCRdb's copy holds only in-frame clones and misses some; the assay was immunoSEQ multiplex PCR. The sample lists about 60,000 clones, over 80% seen once, with around 0.8% in the top ten. The origin of this receptor is a female donor with multiple sclerosis, enrolled in a pregnancy study. The chain couples TRBV30 to TRBJ1-3; 7 positions match TRBD1. This specimen consisted of CD4+ T cells from peripheral blood mononuclear cells, obtained in the first trimester of pregnancy. The CDR3 sequence is CAWSKGDRAGNTIYF. The CDR3 DNA reads as TGTGCCTGGAGTAAGGGCGACAGGGCTGGAAACACCATATATTTT.